This passage covers 2 T cell receptor beta chains from one sample sequenced in a study of T cell clones after liver transplantation. Profiled with immunoSEQ multiplex PCR; TCRdb holds only in-frame clones, not every one. The table includes roughly 70,000 clones, roughly nine tenths detected once. Source: CD4+ T cells from blood, taken before liver transplant. Every receptor here comes from a human donor who received a liver transplant.

V gene TRBV28 combines with J gene TRBJ1-4, with 9 bases fitting TRBD1. After removal of 6 bases from V and 3 bases from J, the junction contained 5 bases not matched to a gene. Germline-derived CDR1 and CDR2 are MDHEN and SYDVKM. The CDR3 sequence is 15 residues long. The CDR3 loop reads CASRPQGAANEKLFF. CDR3 in DNA: TGTGCCAGCAGGCCACAGGGGGCTGCTAATGAAAAACTGTTTTTT. The whole variable domain, filled in from reference TRBV28 and TRBJ1-4, reads DVKVTQSSRYLVKRTGEKVFLECVQDMDHENMFWYRQDPGLGLRLIYFSYDVKMKEKGDIPEGYSVSREKKERFSLILESASTNQTSMYLCASRPQGAANEKLFFGSGTQLSVL.

CDR3 bases: TGTGCCATCGGAACGGACAGGAGGAACACTGAAGCTTTCTTT. The encoded protein is CAIGTDRRNTEAFF. The chain carries TRBV10-3 and TRBJ1-1; TRBD1 aligns across 7 bases. This CDR3 has 14 amino acids. Unmatched junction bases numbered 7, after V lost 8 bases and J lost 1 base. The V gene's germline CDR1 is ENHRY and CDR2 SYGVKD.